This TCR beta chain was retrieved from a study of T cells expressing NK-cell markers. Turning to the study itself: Sequencing covered eight donors, seven HCMV-seropositive and one seronegative.

The authors made TCR beta cDNA libraries by 5'RACE template switching. This switching added a universal primer site and UMIs. TCRdb reprocessed the 5' RACE reads and stores each CDR3 protein as one record, lacking DNA. In total, the table holds about 460,000 distinct CDR3 sequences. Findings and limits, study-wide: Clones of NKG2C+ T cells that had expanded were of unclear HCMV specificity. A few of the donors also had these clonotypes leading their CD3+CD56-NKG2C+ fraction.

About this clonotype: Antigen: not known.

From germline, CDR1 is LNHNV and CDR2 YYDKDF (reference sequence). The CDR3 has 14 amino acids. The V gene is TRBV15, the J gene TRBJ2-2. Specimen: blood T cells: a sorted CD56 or NKG2C T cell subset, CD4+ or CD8+ T cells, or bulk PBMC T cells (not recorded which). The clonotype was recovered from a woman in her 50s in good health. The CDR3 spells CATSRAWRAGELFF.